These 30 T cell receptor beta chains came from one sample sequenced in a study of blood T cell repertoires in COVID-19. Generated by immunoSEQ multiplex PCR, the TCRdb table keeps only in-frame clones and is missing some. The sample holds hundreds of thousands of clones, about 89% seen once. Sequenced input: peripheral blood. The receptors originated from a woman aged 50 to 60 with COVID-19, enrolled during active disease.

The chain joins TRBV7-2 to TRBJ1-5; 8 bases align to TRBD1. The germline gives CDR1 SGHTA, CDR2 FQGNSA. CDR3 size: 17 residues. Trimming removed 5 bases from V and 5 bases from J; junction bases left unmatched: 14. CDR3 DNA sequence: TGTGCCAGCAGCCCCTCCCGGACCGGGACAGGATATCAGCCCCAGCATTTT. Translated: CASSPSRTGTGYQPQHF.

This clone was detected once. The chain carries TRBV27 and TRBJ1-4; TRBD1 might be the D (6 bases). CDR3 length equals 15 residues. With 4 bases removed from V and 5 bases from J, the gap between germline ends came to 14 bases. Germline loops: CDR1 MNHEY, CDR2 SMNVEV (reference sequence). The CDR3 sequence: CASSSLGAQNEKLFF. Written as DNA, the CDR3 is TGTGCCAGCAGTTCTCTGGGGGCCCAAAATGAAAAACTGTTTTTT.

J is TRBJ1-6 and V is TRBV30; D might be TRBD1 (5 bases). Trimming removed 1 base at V and 2 bases at J, with 9 bases between. The CDR3 runs 15 residues. Germline values: CDR1 GTSNPN, CDR2 SVGIG (reference sequence). CDR3 DNA: TGTGCCTGGAGTGGACAGCTAACCTATAATTCACCCCTCCACTTT. Its protein product is CAWSGQLTYNSPLHF.

V gene TRBV3-1 (or the pseudogene TRBV3-2) combines with J gene TRBJ1-2; D not certain. The V gene lost 4 bases and the J gene lost 0 bases, with 15 bases spanning the gap. Germline V gene sequence: CDR1 LGHDT, CDR2 YNNKEL (reference sequence). The CDR3 has 16 residues. The CDR3 DNA reads as TGTGCCAGCAGCCCCATGCGGGTCTTATCTAACTATGGCTACACCTTC. It is translated as CASSPMRVLSNYGYTF.

This chain uses TRBV19 with TRBJ2-1; TRBD2 might be the D (6 bases). The V gene lost 10 bases and the J gene lost 0 bases, with 19 bases spanning the gap. Germline V gene sequence: CDR1 LNHDA, CDR2 SQIVND (reference sequence). The CDR3 covers 16 residues. CDR3 amino acids: CATDLRGTRSYNEQFF. Written as DNA, the CDR3 is TGTGCCACTGACCTTCGGGGGACCCGCTCCTACAATGAGCAGTTCTTC.

The chain employs TRBV10-3 and TRBJ2-1, with 7 bases identical to TRBD2. Germline V lookup: CDR1 ENHRY, CDR2 SYGVKD. The CDR3 spans 16 residues. After removal of 4 bases from V and 10 bases from J, the junction contained 16 bases not matched to a gene. CDR3 sequence: CAISVIQGGPAEEQFF. CDR3 sequence (DNA): TGTGCCATCAGTGTAATTCAGGGAGGGCCGGCTGAGGAGCAGTTCTTC.

The V gene is TRBV25-1, the J gene TRBJ1-3; tentative D call: TRBD1 (6 bases). V lost 6 bases to trimming and J lost 0 bases, with 12 bases between them. The CDR3 covers 15 residues. The germline gives CDR1 MGHDK, CDR2 SYGVNS. CDR3 nucleotides: TGTGCCAGCAGGCCTAGGGGGAACTCTGGAAACACCATATATTTT. Amino acid sequence: CASRPRGNSGNTIYF.

The chain is built from TRBV7-3 and TRBJ2-3; the match to TRBD1 covers 9 bases. This CDR3 is built from 15 residues. The V and J ends lost 4 bases and 2 bases, in that order; junction bases with no gene match: 4. In germline, CDR1 is SGHTA, CDR2 FQGTGA. The CDR3 DNA reads TGTGCCAGCAGCTCCGGGACAGGGCACACAGATACGCAGTATTTT. Amino acid sequence: CASSSGTGHTDTQYF.

This rearrangement joins TRBV6-5 to TRBJ1-1; D gene unclear. This CDR3 region has 15 residues. CDR1 and CDR2 from the germline V gene are MNHEY and SVGAGI. The V end lost 5 bases, the J end lost 1 base, and 14 bases lay between the germline ends. The CDR3 sequence is CASSRPRGPNTEAFF. The CDR3 region has the DNA TGTGCCAGCAGTAGGCCCCGGGGTCCGAACACTGAAGCTTTCTTT.

A word on this clone: This specimen includes other DNA sequences encoding the same CDR3. The chain employs TRBV28 and TRBJ2-2, with D possibly being TRBD1 (5 bases). Trimming stripped 2 bases from V and 7 bases from J, with 20 bases between. The germline gives CDR1 MDHEN, CDR2 SYDVKM. The CDR3 is made up of 17 amino acids. The chain's CDR3 is CASSLGQGSLRIGELFF. The DNA of the CDR3 is TGTGCCAGCAGTTTAGGGCAGGGCAGCTTAAGAATCGGGGAGCTGTTTTTT.

V and J are TRBV6-5 and TRBJ2-7; D may be TRBD2 (5 bases). Germline-derived CDR1 and CDR2 are MNHEY and SVGAGI. V lost 0 bases and J 7 bases, leaving 13 bases between the germline ends. The CDR3 is 14 amino acids. In nucleotides, the CDR3 is TGTGCCAGCAGTTACTCGAGGGCCAAGGAGGAGCAGTACTTC. Translated: CASSYSRAKEEQYF.

V usage is TRBV7-9 and J usage is TRBJ2-7; D is ambiguous. V was trimmed by 5 bases and J by 4 bases, leaving 12 bases between them. This CDR3 has 13 amino acids. CDR1 and CDR2 (germline): SEHNR, FQNEAQ (reference sequence). CDR3 protein: CASSPPASYEQYF. DNA of the CDR3: TGTGCCAGCAGCCCCCCTGCGTCTTACGAGCAGTACTTC.

This clone has only a few counts. The V gene is TRBV4-2, the J gene TRBJ1-1; a possible D gene is TRBD1 (5 bases). V was pared by 1 base and J by 4 bases, with 16 bases between. CDR1 is LGHNA, CDR2 YNFKEQ, per germline. The CDR3 runs to 16 residues. As DNA, the CDR3 is TGTGCCAGCAGCCAAGCGGGGAGGGACCCTCGCACTGAAGCTTTCTTT. Its protein product is CASSQAGRDPRTEAFF.

The chain employs TRBV28 and TRBJ1-1; D not certain. Germline V CDR1 and CDR2: MDHEN, SYDVKM. The CDR3 is made up of 14 amino acids. V was clipped by 2 bases and J by 4 bases, with 11 bases between them. The CDR3 DNA reads as TGTGCCAGCAGTTTAAGTGCCGGAGGCACTGAAGCTTTCTTT. This gives the protein CASSLSAGGTEAFF.

This clone has at least ten counts. The V call is TRBV5-1, the J call TRBJ1-1; D possibly corresponds to TRBD1 (5 bases). Germline CDR1 and CDR2: SGHRS and YFSETQ. The CDR3 sequence is 14 residues long. V lost 3 bases, J lost 5 bases, and 14 bases lay in between. This CDR3 reads CASSSRERMTEAFF. CDR3 nucleotide sequence: TGCGCCAGCAGCTCCAGGGAACGCATGACTGAAGCTTTCTTT.

The rearrangement links TRBV28 to TRBJ1-5; the D gene is possibly TRBD1 (6 bases). V lost 5 bases to trimming and J lost 6 bases, with 14 bases between them. From germline, CDR1 is MDHEN and CDR2 SYDVKM. The CDR3 loop spans 14 amino acids. CDR3 residues: CASSPSGQFQPQHF. CDR3 DNA: TGTGCCAGCAGTCCCTCAGGACAGTTTCAGCCCCAGCATTTT.

This clone was detected only a few times. Other DNA sequences in this sample translate to the same CDR3. This chain connects TRBV12-3 or TRBV12-4 to TRBJ1-1; a possible D gene is TRBD1 (5 bases). V lost 5 bases and J 1 base, leaving 8 bases between the germline ends. The CDR3 length is 13 residues. The CDR3 DNA is TGTGCCAGCAGTCGTCAGGGGAACACTGAAGCTTTCTTT. Translating gives CASSRQGNTEAFF.

The V and J genes are TRBV2 and TRBJ2-2; 7 nucleotides match TRBD2. The germline V gene has CDR1 SNHLY and CDR2 FYNNEI. Trimming removed 4 bases from V and 4 bases from J; junction bases left unmatched: 6. The CDR3 is made up of 15 amino acids. DNA for the CDR3: TGTGCCAGCAGTGCTGCAGGGAGGGGCACCGGGGAGCTGTTTTTT. This codes for CASSAAGRGTGELFF.

The genes are TRBV4-1 and TRBJ1-1; D is uncertain. Trimming pared 4 bases from V and 4 bases from J, leaving 16 bases between. From germline, CDR1 is MGHRA and CDR2 YSYEKL. The CDR3 is made up of 15 amino acids. As DNA, the CDR3 is TGCGCCAGCAGCCTCACCTACGGGGTCGGCACTGAAGCTTTCTTT. It encodes CASSLTYGVGTEAFF.

This clone was observed a single time. CDR3 nucleotides: TGCGCCAGCAGCCCCGAAGGGGGCGGCTATGGCTACACCTTC. Residues: CASSPEGGGYGYTF. The chain employs TRBV4-1 and TRBJ1-2; 7 bases line up with TRBD1. The CDR3 contains 14 residues. V lost 4 bases to trimming and J lost 4 bases; unmatched junction nucleotides: 6. Germline assignment: CDR1 MGHRA and CDR2 YSYEKL.

J is TRBJ2-1 and V is TRBV7-8, with 8 bases aligning to TRBD2. The V and J ends lost 6 bases and 1 base, in that order; junction bases with no gene match: 5. The CDR3 is made up of 15 amino acids. Germline lookup yields CDR1 SGHVS and CDR2 FQNEAQ. The CDR3 coding sequence is TGTGCCAGCAGACGAAGCGGGGGATCCTACAATGAGCAGTTCTTC. Protein sequence: CASRRSGGSYNEQFF.

This rearrangement joins TRBV4-1 to TRBJ1-2, with D possibly being TRBD1 (6 bases). V was pared by 1 base and J by 4 bases, with 13 bases between. Germline V CDR1 and CDR2: MGHRA, YSYEKL. The CDR3 is 15 residues long. Written as DNA, the CDR3 is TGCGCCAGCAGCCAAGGCACGGGACAAAGCTATGGCTACACCTTC. Residues: CASSQGTGQSYGYTF.

V gene TRBV5-1 combines with J gene TRBJ1-3, with unresolved D. The CDR3 consists of 14 residues. V dropped 0 bases and J dropped 0 bases, with 4 bases sitting between them. Germline-derived CDR1 and CDR2 are SGHRS and YFSETQ. For the CDR3, the DNA is TGCGCCAGCAGCTTGGCGGTCTCTGGAAACACCATATATTTT. It codes for CASSLAVSGNTIYF.

This chain connects TRBV2 to TRBJ1-4; the D gene is possibly TRBD1 (5 bases). V was trimmed by 4 bases and J by 8 bases, leaving 11 bases between them. There are 13 residues in the CDR3. CDR1 is SNHLY and CDR2 is FYNNEI in the germline V gene. Here the CDR3 reads CASSVTGGEKLFF. The CDR3 DNA sequence: TGTGCCAGCAGTGTGACGGGGGGAGAAAAACTGTTTTTT.

The chain links TRBV6-5 to TRBJ1-1, with 9 positions matching TRBD1. J was trimmed by 3 bases and V by 7 bases; bases with no gene match: 3. The germline V gene encodes CDR1 MNHEY and CDR2 SVGAGI. The CDR3 length is 13 residues. CDR3 protein: CASNDRGDTEAFF. In DNA form, the CDR3 reads TGTGCCAGCAACGACAGGGGGGACACTGAAGCTTTCTTT.

This clone has only one observation. One end of the junction varies from germline; a read error may be responsible. The J gene is TRBJ1-1, the V gene TRBV30, with D maybe TRBD1 (5 bases). The CDR3 loop spans 14 amino acids. CDR1 is GTSNPN, CDR2 SVGIG, per germline (reference sequence). The CDR3 sequence: CAWGVGLMNTEAFF. DNA for the CDR3: TGTGCCTGGGGTGTGGGGCTTATGAACACTGAAGCTTTCTTT.

The V gene is TRBV30, the J gene TRBJ1-1; no clear D. Germline V gene sequence: CDR1 GTSNPN, CDR2 SVGIG (reference sequence). Trimming removed 1 base at V and 1 base at J, with 4 bases between. CDR3 length: 12 amino acids. In DNA, the CDR3 is TGTGCCTGGAGTGCCCAGAACACTGAAGCTTTCTTT. The encoded protein is CAWSAQNTEAFF.

This chain joins TRBV5-1 and TRBJ2-7; D remains unclear. The CDR3 loop spans 16 amino acids. Trimming took 0 bases from V and 3 from J, leaving 16 bases between them. Per germline, CDR1 SGHRS and CDR2 YFSETQ. The chain's CDR3 is CASSLEFVGGIYEQYF. CDR3 coding DNA: TGCGCCAGCAGCTTGGAATTCGTCGGCGGAATCTACGAGCAGTACTTC.

The CDR3 nucleotides are TGTGCCAGCAGCTCTTCCGGGACACAAGGCCCTTATGGCTACACCTTC. It yields the protein CASSSSGTQGPYGYTF. The chain employs TRBV5-5 and TRBJ1-2, with D perhaps matching TRBD1 (6 bases). Germline V gene lookup returns CDR1 SGHKS and CDR2 YYEKEE (reference sequence). This CDR3 has 16 amino acids. The V end was cut by 3 bases, the J end by 5 bases, with 20 bases between. Combining the CDR3 with reference TRBV5-5 and TRBJ1-2 gives the whole variable domain DAGVTQSPTHLIKTRGQQVTLRCSPISGHKSVSWYQQVLGQGPQFIFQYYEKEERGRGNFPDRFSARQFPNYSSELNVNALLLGDSALYLCASSSSGTQGPYGYTFGSGTRLTVV.

This chain connects TRBV27 to TRBJ2-2; D unclear. Germline V gene data show CDR1 as MNHEY and CDR2 as SMNVEV (reference sequence). The CDR3 runs 12 residues. V gave up 5 bases and J gave up 7 bases, with 8 bases separating them. The CDR3 region has the DNA TGTGCCAGCAGTCAACATATCGGGGAGCTGTTTTTT. Amino acid sequence: CASSQHIGELFF.